Listed below are T cell receptor beta chains from one sample, sequenced in a study of blood T cell repertoires in COVID-19. This table comes from immunoSEQ multiplex PCR, and its TCRdb copy is limited to in-frame clones, with some not included. The repertoire includes roughly 60,000 clones, 87% of them detected once, and around 10% sits in the top ten. The sequenced material came from peripheral blood. The receptors stem from a human donor with acute or convalescent COVID-19. The donor label of this sample is uncertain. CDR3s include the opening cysteine and the closing phenylalanine or tryptophan. Fields, in order: V gene, clone size, CDR3 protein. Not all rows give a size; the values are once, few, many and, for expanded clones, a class.

TRBV9 - CASSPNQGGVRETQYF
TRBV5-6 - CASSLYARQSSSYNSPLHF
TRBV9 few CASSRSGTGSPGELFF
TRBV5-4 - CASSKGLAGTYEQYF
TRBV2 - CASILGQGYGELFF
TRBV19 - CASSVTGNQETQYF
TRBV27 few CASSLGQGSGNTIYF
TRBV3-1/TRBV3-2 - CASSQGRGRGPPQPQHF
TRBV16 - CASSHAGEREGTDTQYF
TRBV5-4 - CASSFEREGLYNEQFF
TRBV5-1 - CASSFDRSSYNSPLHF
TRBV18 - CASSPLTVRGKDTQYF
TRBV7-8 - CASSFGRAVNTEAFF
TRBV6-2/TRBV6-3 once CASSYPSGGDTEAFF
TRBV4-2 once CASSPGTGSSGNTIYF
TRBV6-4 once CASSPDSSNQPQHF
TRBV5-1 - CASSLQGPTEAFF
TRBV19 - CASSPGYGELFF
TRBV28 - CASSSIAGAVDTQYF
TRBV4-1 - CASSQVGSEETQYF
TRBV10-3 few CATGGSGGNNEQFF
TRBV19 - CASARDRQETQYF
TRBV6-2/TRBV6-3 - CASSSLTQGYGGYTF
TRBV6-5 - CASSTNSYGYTF
TRBV6-1 - CASSEMRYEQYF
TRBV28 - CASSPYRAQGTQYF
TRBV7-3 - CASSPRPSGVYEQYF
TRBV30 - CAWRGVTGGFRNTEAFF
TRBV2 - CASRNDRGSNQPQHF
TRBV4-1 - CASSQFSGRGQETQYF
TRBV11-2 - CASRDRDRVSGELFF
TRBV10-3 - CAISENTGGYTF
TRBV19 - CASSQLRGLAGEETQYF
TRBV5-4 - CASSLARGPSSYNSPLHF
TRBV2 - CASSVGFNSPLHF
TRBV9 - CASSVGAFRTANEKLFF
TRBV18 - CASSPILAGGPYGYTF
TRBV10-3 - CAISDRTSGTETQYF
TRBV10-3 - CAISEQGARDSPLHF
TRBV7-8 - CASSPLQGGATGELFF
TRBV7-3 few CASSRWGTSGRTAGELFF
TRBV11-1 - CASSLGTGDYNEQFF
TRBV20-1 - CSASKDYQETQYF
TRBV28 - CASSLWFGAGELQPQHF
TRBV28 - CASRLARSGRAGQFF
TRBV11-2 - CASSLDHNLVTFHF
TRBV23-1 - CASSPLGQGAREQYF
TRBV18 - CASSPRTGDNEKLFF
TRBV5-1 - CASSLALASNTGELFF
TRBV5-1 - CASSRDRGDDDGYTF
TRBV5-1 - CASSPGTGGLNYGYTF
TRBV21-1 once CASSKALWARPYF